Presented here are 5 T cell receptor beta chains from one specimen sequenced in a study of T cells in Graves' hyperthyroidism and ophthalmopathy. RNA transcripts served as the template for amplifying TCR beta CDR3 regions. A first-round RT-PCR of the TCR CDR3 used the HTBI primer set. TCRdb used MiXCR to reprocess the multiplex PCR reads, holding one entry per CDR3 protein. The profile shows over 350,000 distinct CDR3 sequences, approximately 14% of them singletons. The specimen was blood. These TCRs come from a man in his late teens or twenties with Graves' ophthalmopathy.

This clonotype was found many times. The chain links TRBV5-1 to TRBJ2-3; 7 nucleotides agree with TRBD1. Germline CDR1 reads SGHRS; CDR2 reads YFSETQ. The CDR3 is made up of 15 amino acids. Unmatched junction bases numbered 4, after V lost 0 bases and J lost 3 bases. The CDR3 sequence is CASSLGGQRTDTQYF. The CDR3 nucleotides are TGCGCCAGCAGCTTGGGGGGACAGCGAACAGATACGCAGTATTTT. The full variable domain, in which reference TRBV5-1 and TRBJ2-3 provide the parts outside the CDR3, is KAGVTQTPRYLIKTRGQQVTLSCSPISGHRSVSWYQQTPGQGLQFLFEYFSETQRNKGNFPGRFSGRQFSNSRSEMNVSTLELGDSALYLCASSLGGQRTDTQYFGPGTRLTVL.

This rearrangement joins TRBV5-6 to TRBJ1-1, with 12 bases that match TRBD1. The CDR3 sequence is 15 residues long. The V gene end was trimmed by 0 bases and the J gene end by 10 bases; junction bases not matched to a gene: 7. Looked up from germline, CDR1 is SGHDT and CDR2 is YYEEEE. The CDR3 region has the DNA TGTGCCAGCAGCTTGGGGACGGGACAGGGGGCATTAGCTTTCTTT. Protein product: CASSLGTGQGALAFF.

This clonotype has at least ten counts. The gene calls are TRBV30 and TRBJ1-6; D gene ambiguous. Trimming left V 7 bases short and J 0 bases short, with 19 bases between. The CDR3 is made up of 17 amino acids. Germline lookup yields CDR1 GTSNPN and CDR2 SVGIG (reference sequence). In nucleotides, the CDR3 is TGTGCCTACACCCCTACCCGACACGGCTCCTATAATTCACCCCTCCACTTT. This codes for CAYTPTRHGSYNSPLHF.

This clonotype was counted once. The chain employs TRBV7-9 and TRBJ2-1; 12 bases map to TRBD1. Trimming removed 4 bases from V and 5 bases from J; junction bases left unmatched: 6. The CDR3 is 16 amino acids. The germline gives CDR1 SEHNR, CDR2 FQNEAQ (reference sequence). The CDR3 sequence: CASSSGTGGSDNEQFF. The CDR3 bases are TGTGCCAGCAGCTCTGGGACAGGGGGCTCTGACAATGAGCAGTTCTTC.

In its sample, this clonotype was seen a few times. The chain employs TRBV6-2 or TRBV6-3 and TRBJ2-2, with D perhaps TRBD1 or TRBD2 (5 bases each). Germline V gene data show CDR1 as MNHEY and CDR2 as SVGEGT. This CDR3 region has 15 residues. V was cut by 4 bases and J by 4 bases, with 13 bases left in between. Here the CDR3 DNA reads TGTGCCAGCAGTTCCTCCGGGACGGGCACCGGGGAGCTGTTTTTT. Translation: CASSSSGTGTGELFF.